This T cell receptor (beta chain) was found in a study of blood T cell repertoires in COVID-19 (dated by TCRdb to the early 2020s). As for the study more broadly: The collaborator samples originated in the United States, Italy and Spain and spanned the acute and convalescent phases of COVID-19. The repertoires were released in a freely available public database intended as a resource for research on the immune response to SARS-CoV-2. The dataset comprised deeply sampled blood TCRbeta repertoires from subjects exposed to, actively infected with, or recovered from COVID-19. The material from the prospective study consisted of cDNA or gDNA derived from T cells, B-cell-depleted T cells, or PBMCs. HLA class I and class II types, where available, came from metadata supplied by the sample provider rather than from assay-based typing. Samples were obtained from the ongoing ImmuneRACE study (first 160 participants) and from some 1,200 subjects provided by 6 global collaborators. The sample metadata nearly always contained a de-identified subject ID, COVID-19 status, age in years and sex. The research as a whole found: Clinical and demographic metadata were provided uncurated, with the amount varying by source and participant.

The table lists this clone with a count of one. What antigen it recognizes has not been identified. The record has no base qualities; no much larger clone is one base away. Inclusive of the bounding cysteine and phenylalanine, the CDR3 is 15 residues long. The read is trimmed to its CDR3 DNA, 45 bases read in frame from base 1. Ends trimmed: V by 3 bases, J by 1 base; bases unmatched to a gene: 5. Looking up the germline V gene (reference sequence) yields CDR1 LGHDT and CDR2 YNNKEL. One collaborating source in Seattle enrolled patients during active infection and followed them longitudinally through the course of disease. The collaborating institutions used their own protocols to collect whole blood in K2EDTA tubes. Collaborator samples were shipped for TCRbeta analysis as frozen whole blood, isolated PBMCs, or DNA extracted from either sample type. The immunoSEQ Assay, a bias-controlled multiplex PCR, was used to amplify TCRbeta CDR3 regions from genomic DNA. Regarding the original processing steps: Within the assay, amplification of reference gene primers was used to estimate how many nucleated cells each sample contained. To quantify the absolute abundance of each unique TCRbeta CDR3 rearrangement, sequence reads were collapsed and filtered. For each sample, productive Simpson clonality was calculated as the square root of Simpson's diversity index across productive rearrangements. TCRdb retrieved this table from immuneACCESS and kept in-frame rearrangements only. Not all clones are present; in checked studies, unresolved V genes account for under half, and no reason is known for the remainder. That table gives V, J and clone size, and the DNA gave D and trimming. The sample table lists about 300,000 clones, just under 90% of them with a count of one. Over 5% of the sample is in the top ten clones.

Recombination joined TRBV3-1 (or the pseudogene TRBV3-2) with TRBJ2-5, with 7 bases matching TRBD1. The sample taken for sequencing was peripheral blood. The sequence derives from a woman aged 45-60 years with COVID-19, enrolled during active disease. The CDR3 region reads CASSQQTGIQETQYF. The DNA sequence follows: TGTGCCAGCAGCCAGCAGACAGGGATCCAAGAGACCCAGTACTTC.